The following is a TCR beta chain sequence with its context. The sample originates from a study of response to subunit inactivated influenza vaccine. TCRdb reanalysed the RT-PCR reads using MiXCR and keeps one entry per CDR3 protein. The sample consists of some 540,000 distinct CDR3 sequences, under 30% of them appearing once. Germline V CDR1 and CDR2: SGHRS, YFSETQ. The ends lost 0 bases at V and 4 bases at J; junction bases unmatched: 12. This CDR3 comprises 17 residues. Separately, the same data were catalogued under a study of T cells expressing NK-cell markers. That work contributes: Scientists made TCR beta cDNA using 5'RACE template switching with UMIs. According to the study, TCR beta repertoires originated from sorted CD3+CD56+NKG2C+, CD3+CD56+NKG2C- and CD3+CD56-NKG2C+ T cells. As a fraction of CD8+ T cells, dominant NKG2C+ clonotypes reached about 1.0-8% in 5 to 7 donors. The study did not resolve the HCMV specificity of expanded NKG2C+ T cell clones.

The clonotype was recovered from a man aged 45-60 years who received an inactivated influenza vaccine. The specimen comprised CD4+ T cells sorted from PBMCs, sampled about 12 days after vaccination. This chain uses TRBV5-1 with TRBJ2-5; 7 nucleotides align to TRBD2. The CDR3 reads CASSLAFSAGVGETQYF. Here the CDR3 DNA reads TGCGCCAGCAGCTTGGCATTTTCGGCGGGAGTTGGAGAGACCCAGTACTTC.